The 16 T cell receptor beta chains reported below all come from one sample, sequenced in a study of naive and memory T cell subsets. The beta constant-region primer was an equimolar mix of two oligonucleotides covering TRBC1 and TRBC2. Ligated cDNA was amplified by four rounds of PCR with nested alpha and beta constant-region primers and SP2. TCRdb processed the UMI-ligation and nested PCR reads anew with MiXCR; each CDR3 protein has one entry. The table lists some 83,000 distinct CDR3 sequences, 9% of them singletons, with over 1% in the top ten. Sequenced material: naive CD8+ T cells from blood. These receptor sequences come from a human donor in good health.

Worth noting for this clonotype: A single base separates this from a much larger clone, so it may be a read error. This sequence joins TRBV7-2 and TRBJ2-3, with D perhaps matching TRBD2 (6 bases). Trimming cost V 6 bases and J 1 base, with 11 bases left between them. Germline CDR1 reads SGHTA; CDR2 reads FQGNSA. This CDR3 contains 14 residues. The CDR3 sequence is CASRVSGGTDTQYF. The CDR3 bases are TGTGCCAGCAGAGTATCGGGAGGCACAGATACGCAGTATTTT.

This clonotype has a count of ten or more. The chain uses TRBV4-1 and TRBJ2-7; 10 bases are a match to TRBD1. This CDR3 has 16 amino acids. Germline CDR1 reads MGHRA; CDR2 reads YSYEKL. Trimming took 4 bases from V and 2 from J; bases not matched to a gene: 8. Here the CDR3 DNA reads TGCGCCAGCAGCCTCCTCTTGGGACAGGGGACCTACGAGCAGTACTTC. Amino acids: CASSLLLGQGTYEQYF.

This clonotype occurred a few times. The V gene is TRBV9, the J gene TRBJ1-4; the D gene is possibly TRBD1 (6 bases). The V end was cut by 5 bases, the J end by 6 bases, with 17 bases between. The germline V gene has CDR1 SGDLS and CDR2 YYNGEE. The CDR3 is 15 amino acids. CDR3 amino acids: CASSFNGGSDEKLFF. CDR3 nucleotide sequence: TGTGCCAGCAGTTTCAATGGGGGCTCCGATGAAAAACTGTTTTTT.

Ten or more counts support this clonotype. CDR3 nucleotides: TGCGCCAGCAGCCAAGCGACTAGCAGTTGGAGGGATACGCAGTATTTT. It encodes CASSQATSSWRDTQYF. This chain uses TRBV4-1 with TRBJ2-3, with 7 bases identical to TRBD2. CDR3 size: 16 residues. Germline loops: CDR1 MGHRA, CDR2 YSYEKL. The trim removed 1 base at V and 6 bases at J, leaving 10 bases unmatched.

This clonotype was found many times. This chain connects TRBV9 to TRBJ2-1; TRBD2 matches at 12 bases. Germline V gene sequence: CDR1 SGDLS, CDR2 YYNGEE. This CDR3 comprises 16 residues. Unmatched junction bases numbered 4, after V lost 3 bases and J lost 3 bases. CDR3 loop: CASSGRTSGIYNEQFF. The CDR3 nucleotides are TGTGCCAGCAGCGGCAGGACTAGCGGGATCTACAATGAGCAGTTCTTC.

This clonotype was seen once. The rearrangement links TRBV5-1 to TRBJ2-2, with D maybe TRBD1 (5 bases). V lost 7 bases and J lost 1, with 5 bases in between. Germline values: CDR1 SGHRS, CDR2 YFSETQ. This CDR3 contains 12 residues. CDR3 in amino acids: CASGQNTGELFF. CDR3 nucleotide sequence: TGCGCCAGCGGACAGAACACCGGGGAGCTGTTTTTT.

There are a few counts of this clonotype. The J gene is TRBJ2-5, the V gene TRBV28, with 9 nucleotides matching TRBD1. Trimming at V came to 4 bases and at J to 7 bases, leaving 10 bases not matched to a gene. The CDR3 totals 15 residues. Germline V gives CDR1 MDHEN, CDR2 SYDVKM. The CDR3 nucleotides read TGTGCCAGCAGTTCTGAGACAGGGGGGGTTAGGACCCAGTACTTC. Its protein is CASSSETGGVRTQYF.

In its sample, this clonotype was seen a few times. The chain employs TRBV9 and TRBJ1-6; 10 nucleotides line up with TRBD1. With V trimmed by 4 bases and J by 6 bases, 10 bases remained unmatched. CDR3 length equals 17 residues. Per the germline V gene, CDR1 is SGDLS and CDR2 is YYNGEE. The CDR3 loop reads CASSLGQGGRSNSPLHF. The DNA for the CDR3 is TGTGCCAGCAGCCTCGGACAGGGGGGTCGGTCTAATTCACCCCTCCACTTT.

This clonotype was found a few times. CDR3 nucleotides: TGTGCCAGCTCACCACCACACGGCGGGGAGCTGTTTTTT. Protein: CASSPPHGGELFF. The V and J genes are TRBV18 and TRBJ2-2, with no clear D. Per germline, CDR1 KGHSH and CDR2 LQKENI. The V end was cut by 0 bases, the J end by 7 bases, with 6 bases between. This CDR3 spans 13 amino acids.

The rearrangement links TRBV5-1 to TRBJ2-5, with D perhaps given as TRBD1 or TRBD2 (5 bases each). Per the germline V gene, CDR1 is SGHRS and CDR2 is YFSETQ. V was cut by 1 base and J by 3 bases, with 22 bases left in between. The CDR3 runs to 18 residues. The CDR3 DNA sequence: TGCGCCAGCAGCTTGCTCGGCGTCGGTCAGGGAGAGGAAGAGACCCAGTACTTC. It specifies CASSLLGVGQGEEETQYF.

This chain connects TRBV20-1 to TRBJ2-5, with 10 bases identical to TRBD2. Germline V lookup: CDR1 DFQATT, CDR2 SNEGSKA (reference sequence). The CDR3 is 16 residues long. V lost 0 bases and J lost 0; bases outside the gene matches: 4. The CDR3 DNA reads as TGCAGTGCTAGAGAACTAGCGGGGACCCACCAAGAGACCCAGTACTTC. Translation gives CSARELAGTHQETQYF.

The chain couples TRBV10-3 to TRBJ1-2, with a possible D match to TRBD1 (5 bases). The CDR3 consists of 15 residues. From germline, CDR1 is ENHRY and CDR2 SYGVKD. V was shortened by 0 bases and J by 2 bases, with 10 bases between the two germline ends. CDR3: CAISESGGLNYGYTF. CDR3 DNA: TGTGCCATCAGTGAGTCCGGGGGACTGAACTATGGCTACACCTTC.

Only a few counts were recorded for this clonotype. The chain has TRBV27 and TRBJ2-7; D remains unclear. Trimming took off 3 bases at V and 2 bases at J, with 11 bases between the two ends. This CDR3 has 14 amino acids. In germline, CDR1 is MNHEY, CDR2 SMNVEV (reference sequence). The CDR3 sequence is CASSFGQPPYEQYF. CDR3 DNA: TGTGCCAGCAGTTTTGGTCAACCGCCCTACGAGCAGTACTTC.

The chain combines TRBV19 with TRBJ1-5; D is possibly TRBD1 (5 bases). The CDR3 has 17 residues. Germline CDR1 reads LNHDA; CDR2 reads SQIVND (reference sequence). V was pared by 3 bases and J by 3 bases, with 18 bases between. In DNA, the CDR3 is TGTGCCAGTAGTATGAACGTGGGGACGGATATCAATCAGCCCCAGCATTTT. Protein sequence: CASSMNVGTDINQPQHF.

This clonotype was found a few times. The DNA of the CDR3 is TGCGCCAGCAGCTTGGGGGAGGACCGACCTACCGGGGAGCTGTTTTTT. This gives the protein CASSLGEDRPTGELFF. The chain employs TRBV5-1 and TRBJ2-2; a weak D match, TRBD2 (6 bases). Per germline, CDR1 SGHRS and CDR2 YFSETQ. CDR3 length equals 16 residues. V lost 0 bases and J 5 bases, leaving 14 bases between the germline ends.

There are a few counts of this clonotype. This chain connects TRBV29-1 to TRBJ2-1; 7 nucleotides agree with TRBD1. This CDR3 spans 16 amino acids. CDR1 SQVTM and CDR2 ANQGSEA come from the germline V gene. With V trimmed by 0 bases and J by 2 bases, 7 bases remained unmatched. CDR3 sequence (DNA): TGCAGCGTTGAAGACGCTGGACAGGCGGCCTACAATGAGCAGTTCTTC. Amino acid sequence: CSVEDAGQAAYNEQFF.